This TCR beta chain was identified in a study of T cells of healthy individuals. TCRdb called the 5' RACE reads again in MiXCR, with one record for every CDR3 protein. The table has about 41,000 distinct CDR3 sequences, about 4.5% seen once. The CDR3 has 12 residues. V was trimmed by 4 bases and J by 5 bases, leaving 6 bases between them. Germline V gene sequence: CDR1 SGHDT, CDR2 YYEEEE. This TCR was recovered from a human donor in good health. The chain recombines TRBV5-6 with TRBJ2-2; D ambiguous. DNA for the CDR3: TGTGCCAGCAGCCCTGGAACCGGGGAGCTGTTTTTT. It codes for CASSPGTGELFF.